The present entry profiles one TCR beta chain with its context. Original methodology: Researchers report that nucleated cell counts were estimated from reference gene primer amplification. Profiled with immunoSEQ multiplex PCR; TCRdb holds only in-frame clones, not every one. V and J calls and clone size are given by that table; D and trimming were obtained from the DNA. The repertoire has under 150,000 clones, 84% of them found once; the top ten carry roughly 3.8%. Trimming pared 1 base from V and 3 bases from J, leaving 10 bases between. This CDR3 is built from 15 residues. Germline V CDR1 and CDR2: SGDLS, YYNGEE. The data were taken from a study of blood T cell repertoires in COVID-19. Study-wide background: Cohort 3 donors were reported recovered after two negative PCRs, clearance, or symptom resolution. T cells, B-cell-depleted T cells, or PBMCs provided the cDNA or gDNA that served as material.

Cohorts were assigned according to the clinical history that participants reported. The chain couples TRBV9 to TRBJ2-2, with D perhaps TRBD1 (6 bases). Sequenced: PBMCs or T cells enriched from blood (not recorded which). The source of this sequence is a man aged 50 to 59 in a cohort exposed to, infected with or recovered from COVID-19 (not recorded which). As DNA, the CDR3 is TGTGCCAGCAGCGTAAGACAGGCCTACACCGGGGAGCTGTTTTTT. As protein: CASSVRQAYTGELFF.